This T cell receptor (beta chain) was identified during a study of blood T cell repertoires in COVID-19. The CDR3 extends over 16 amino acids. Per germline, CDR1 MNHEY and CDR2 SMNVEV (reference sequence). V gave up 7 bases and J gave up 5 bases; unmatched junction bases: 13. The data were produced by immunoSEQ multiplex PCR, yet TCRdb's version contains in-frame clones alone and is incomplete. The sample includes 160,000 or so clones, about four fifths seen only once; the top ten take approximately 3%. The sequenced sample was PBMCs or T cells enriched from blood (not recorded which). The TCR was taken from a woman in her sixties or seventies who had recovered from COVID-19. V is TRBV27 and J is TRBJ1-1, with 10 bases identical to TRBD1. CDR3 coding DNA: TGTGCCAGCACCCCGATCGGGACAGGGGTAGAAACTGAAGCTTTCTTT. It translates to CASTPIGTGVETEAFF.